Listed here are 14 T cell receptor beta chains from one sample, sequenced in a study of cytomegalovirus exposure and HLA in healthy donors listed by TCRdb under 2017. The method behind the library was the immunoSEQ multiplex PCR assay. For the multiplex PCR, a mixture combining 60 forward primers for TCR Vbeta segments and 13 reverse primers for TCR Jbeta segments was used. TCRdb carries this immuneACCESS record with in-frame sequences only. Its versions omit some clonotypes, under half of them owing to an unresolved V gene in the studies checked, with the rest unexplained. The sample table contains approximately 81,000 clones; only one count was recorded for less than 80% of them. The leading ten clones occupy over 8% of the sample. Sequencing was performed on PBMCs. These receptors all stem from a man in his forties or fifties in good health and CMV-seropositive.

The chain links TRBV4-2 to TRBJ2-1; D gene unclear. Trimming took 5 bases from V and 6 from J, leaving 17 bases between them. The CDR3 contains 15 residues. Germline V gene sequence: CDR1 LGHNA, CDR2 YNFKEQ. The CDR3 DNA sequence: TGTGCCAGCAGCTCCAGCGCGAACCCCTTCAATGAGCAGTTCTTC. Protein product: CASSSSANPFNEQFF.

The chain has TRBV28 and TRBJ1-6; TRBD1 agrees at 10 bases. Germline V gives CDR1 MDHEN, CDR2 SYDVKM. CDR3 length equals 14 residues. V was clipped by 2 bases and J by 10 bases; unmatched bases: 2. CDR3 loop: CASSLGTGASPLHF. The CDR3, as DNA: TGTGCCAGCAGTTTAGGGACAGGGGCCTCACCCCTCCACTTT.

This clone has just a few counts. The chain recombines TRBV6-8 with TRBJ1-2; D is possibly TRBD1 (5 bases). V lost 7 bases to trimming and J lost 5 bases, with 17 bases between them. The CDR3 loop spans 14 amino acids. CDR1 MNHGY and CDR2 SAAAGT come from the germline V gene. The CDR3 loop is CASTPRGGRYGYTF. CDR3 DNA: TGTGCCAGCACCCCACGGGGGGGGAGGTATGGCTACACCTTC.

This clone was detected a few times. The chain is built from TRBV5-5 and TRBJ2-5, with D perhaps matching TRBD1 (6 bases). This CDR3 is 13 amino acids long. Germline-derived CDR1 and CDR2 are SGHKS and YYEKEE (reference sequence). The V end lost 5 bases, the J end lost 5 bases, and 13 bases lay between the germline ends. The CDR3 DNA reads as TGTGCCAGCAGGGCAACAGGGTGGGAGACCCAGTACTTC. Translated: CASRATGWETQYF.

This chain links TRBV28 with TRBJ1-1; no firm D call. Trimming removed 7 bases at V and 2 bases at J, with 11 bases between. The CDR3 covers 13 residues. Germline V gene lookup returns CDR1 MDHEN and CDR2 SYDVKM. CDR3 sequence (DNA): TGTGCCAGCAAGAGCACGGTTAACACTGAAGCTTTCTTT. It yields the protein CASKSTVNTEAFF.

J is TRBJ1-1 and V is TRBV9; 8 nucleotides align to TRBD1. Germline V gives CDR1 SGDLS, CDR2 YYNGEE. This CDR3 comprises 13 residues. The ends lost 2 bases at V and 11 bases at J; junction bases unmatched: 8. The CDR3 loop reads CASSVRGTGEAFF. CDR3 coding DNA: TGTGCCAGCAGCGTGAGGGGGACAGGCGAGGCTTTCTTT. Full variable domain (outside the CDR3, taken from reference TRBV9 and TRBJ1-1): DSGVTQTPKHLITATGQRVTLRCSPRSGDLSVYWYQQSLDQGLQFLIQYYNGEERAKGNILERFSAQQFPDLHSELNLSSLELGDSALYFCASSVRGTGEAFFGQGTRLTVV.

The chain couples TRBV6-1 to TRBJ1-2; tentatively, D is TRBD1 (5 bases). The ends were cut back, 2 bases at V and 5 bases at J, with 15 bases in the middle. The CDR3 extends over 15 amino acids. The germline V gene encodes CDR1 MNHNS and CDR2 SASEGT. CDR3 nucleotides: TGTGCCAGCAGTGAAAATTTCGGGGGGGATTATGGCTACACCTTC. Translation: CASSENFGGDYGYTF.

This clone was seen only a few times. The chain joins TRBV30 to TRBJ2-3; TRBD2 aligns across 12 bases. Germline V lookup: CDR1 GTSNPN, CDR2 SVGIG (reference sequence). The CDR3 has 13 residues. Trimming took 5 bases from V and 4 from J; bases not matched to a gene: 1. The DNA of the CDR3 is TGTGCCTGGGGACTAGCGGGACCAGATACGCAGTATTTT. It yields the protein CAWGLAGPDTQYF.

The chain joins TRBV10-3 to TRBJ1-2, with TRBD1 as a possible D gene (5 bases). Germline V gene lookup returns CDR1 ENHRY and CDR2 SYGVKD. The CDR3 has 13 residues. V was trimmed by 2 bases and J by 8 bases, leaving 12 bases between them. The CDR3 region is CAISERGGRGYTF. The CDR3 nucleotides are TGTGCCATCAGTGAGAGGGGAGGGCGGGGCTACACCTTC.

This clone occurred once. The chain links TRBV5-1 to TRBJ2-3; unclear D gene. With 0 bases removed from V and 5 bases from J, the gap between germline ends came to 4 bases. There are 12 residues in the CDR3. From germline, CDR1 is SGHRS and CDR2 YFSETQ. In DNA, the CDR3 is TGCGCCAGCAGCTTGGCCGGAGATACGCAGTATTTT. Its protein product is CASSLAGDTQYF.

The rearrangement joins TRBV6-1 to TRBJ2-3; D remains unclear. Germline V gene sequence: CDR1 MNHNS, CDR2 SASEGT. The V gene lost 10 bases and the J gene lost 6 bases, with 11 bases spanning the gap. This CDR3 spans 11 amino acids. The CDR3 spells CATAVRDTQYF. The CDR3 nucleotides are TGTGCCACCGCAGTCCGTGATACGCAGTATTTT.

The CDR3 DNA reads as TGCGCCAGCAGCCCGGGACAGGGGACCGATACGCAGTATTTT. This codes for CASSPGQGTDTQYF. The genes are TRBV5-1 and TRBJ2-3; 10 bases are shared with TRBD1. The CDR3 has 14 amino acids. Looked up from germline, CDR1 is SGHRS and CDR2 is YFSETQ. With 4 bases clipped from V and 6 bases from J, the junction kept 5 bases outside the gene matches.

The chain links TRBV2 to TRBJ2-1; 12 bases line up with TRBD2. Germline V gives CDR1 SNHLY, CDR2 FYNNEI. The junction had 11 bases not matched to a gene; V was cut back by 3 bases and J by 8 bases. The CDR3 sequence is 17 residues long. The CDR3 bases are TGTGCCAGCAGTGATCGATGGGCTAGCGGGAGGGGGGATGAGCAGTTCTTC. This codes for CASSDRWASGRGDEQFF.

This clone was found once. The chain links TRBV5-1 to TRBJ2-5, with 7 bases identical to TRBD2. J gave up 4 bases and V 6 bases, and 9 bases lay outside the gene matches. Germline V gene lookup returns CDR1 SGHRS and CDR2 YFSETQ. This CDR3 comprises 14 residues. The CDR3 DNA reads as TGCGCCAGCACGGGGGGAGAAGTTGGAGAGACCCAGTACTTC. As protein: CASTGGEVGETQYF.